One and the same sample provided the 20 T cell receptor beta chains below, sequenced in a study of blood T cell repertoires in COVID-19. Only in-frame clones appear in the TCRdb table, and some are missing; sequencing was by immunoSEQ multiplex PCR. The repertoire has about 200,000 clones, approximately 90% of them found once; the top ten carry roughly 0.69%. The sequenced sample was peripheral blood. Receptors were obtained from a man aged 35 to 55 with acute or convalescent COVID-19.

V and J are TRBV7-9 and TRBJ2-1; 11 bases match TRBD2. With 4 bases clipped from V and 7 bases from J, the junction kept 9 bases outside the gene matches. The CDR3 is made up of 16 amino acids. Per the germline V gene, CDR1 is SEHNR and CDR2 is FQNEAQ (reference sequence). CDR3 DNA: TGTGCCAGCAGCTCCGGCTATAGCGGGGGGGAGAATGAGCAGTTCTTC. This translates into CASSSGYSGGENEQFF. Together with reference TRBV7-9 and TRBJ2-1, the CDR3 gives the full variable domain: DTGVSQNPRHKITKRGQNVTFRCDPISEHNRLYWYRQTLGQGPEFLTYFQNEAQLEKSRLLSDRFSAERPKGSFSTLEIQRTEQGDSAMYLCASSSGYSGGENEQFFGPGTRLTVL.

This chain joins TRBV7-2 and TRBJ2-5; no firm D call. The CDR3 is 13 residues long. V lost 1 base and J 6 bases, leaving 9 bases between the germline ends. Germline CDR1 reads SGHTA; CDR2 reads FQGNSA. The CDR3: CASSLGSHQTQYF. CDR3 DNA sequence: TGTGCCAGCAGCTTAGGGAGTCACCAGACCCAGTACTTC.

The chain is built from TRBV7-2 and TRBJ2-5, with D uncertain. This CDR3 comprises 11 residues. Germline lookup yields CDR1 SGHTA and CDR2 FQGNSA. V was shortened by 8 bases and J by 7 bases, with 11 bases between the two germline ends. CDR3: CASEWARTQYF. The CDR3 DNA sequence: TGTGCCAGCGAGTGGGCGAGGACCCAGTACTTC.

The V gene is TRBV27, the J gene TRBJ1-5; 8 positions match TRBD1. The CDR3 is 13 residues long. Germline V gene data show CDR1 as MNHEY and CDR2 as SMNVEV (reference sequence). V dropped 5 bases and J dropped 5; count of bases not matched to a gene: 2. CDR3 DNA: TGTGCCAGCAGTGGGACAGGTGATCAGCCCCAGCATTTT. Amino acids: CASSGTGDQPQHF.

The table lists this clone with a count of one. The chain has TRBV28 and TRBJ1-6; tentative D call: TRBD1 (6 bases). CDR3 length: 15 residues. V was clipped by 8 bases and J by 8 bases, with 19 bases between them. CDR1 MDHEN and CDR2 SYDVKM come from the germline V gene. CDR3: CASALAQGRHSPLHF. CDR3 coding DNA: TGTGCCAGCGCGCTGGCGCAGGGGCGGCATTCACCCCTCCACTTT.

The rearrangement links TRBV7-6 to TRBJ2-7; TRBD1 agrees at 7 bases. This CDR3 spans 14 amino acids. Germline V lookup: CDR1 SGHVS, CDR2 FNYEAQ. J lost 1 base, V lost 4 bases, and 4 bases had no gene match. CDR3 amino acids: CASSSGQLSYEQYF. CDR3 coding DNA: TGTGCCAGCAGCTCGGGACAGTTGTCCTACGAGCAGTACTTC. The full variable domain, with the rest looked up from reference TRBV7-6 and TRBJ2-7, is GAGVSQSPRYKVTKRGQDVALRCDPISGHVSLYWYRQALGQGPEFLTYFNYEAQQDKSGLPNDRFSAERPEGSISTLTIQRTEQRDSAMYRCASSSGQLSYEQYFGPGTRLTVT.

The chain is built from TRBV5-1 and TRBJ2-5; tentatively, D is TRBD2 (6 bases). Germline V gene sequence: CDR1 SGHRS, CDR2 YFSETQ. The CDR3 spans 14 residues. Trimming took 5 bases from V and 4 from J, leaving 15 bases between them. For the CDR3, the DNA is TGCGCCAGCAGGGCGGGACTCGGAATAGAGACCCAGTACTTC. It encodes CASRAGLGIETQYF. The full variable domain, with the rest looked up from reference TRBV5-1 and TRBJ2-5, is KAGVTQTPRYLIKTRGQQVTLSCSPISGHRSVSWYQQTPGQGLQFLFEYFSETQRNKGNFPGRFSGRQFSNSRSEMNVSTLELGDSALYLCASRAGLGIETQYFGPGTRLLVL.

The gene calls are TRBV6-5 and TRBJ1-1; D unresolved. CDR1 and CDR2 (germline): MNHEY, SVGAGI. The CDR3 has 14 amino acids. Trimming shortened V by 8 bases and J by 4 bases, and 17 bases separated the two germline ends. CDR3 sequence reads: CASGSELGSTEAFF. The CDR3 region has the DNA TGTGCCAGCGGGTCAGAGCTGGGGAGCACTGAAGCTTTCTTT.

The chain couples TRBV3-1 (or the pseudogene TRBV3-2) to TRBJ2-3, with TRBD2 matching over 11 bases. This CDR3 is 14 amino acids long. V dropped 5 bases and J dropped 4; count of bases not matched to a gene: 2. Germline V gene sequence: CDR1 LGHDT, CDR2 YNNKEL (reference sequence). The CDR3 here is CASSIAGGSDTQYF. The CDR3 nucleotides read TGTGCCAGCAGCATAGCGGGAGGGTCAGATACGCAGTATTTT.

The chain links TRBV10-3 to TRBJ2-3; 10 nucleotides align to TRBD2. The CDR3 length is 13 residues. J gave up 4 bases and V 10 bases, and 5 bases lay outside the gene matches. From germline, CDR1 is ENHRY and CDR2 SYGVKD. The CDR3 bases are TGTGCCACCAGCGGGGGGGCCTCAGATACGCAGTATTTT. Its translation: CATSGGASDTQYF.

This clone was recorded once. The V gene is TRBV12-3 or TRBV12-4, the J gene TRBJ2-7, with a tentative D call TRBD1 (5 bases). The CDR3 spans 13 residues. Trimming shortened V by 4 bases and J by 2 bases, and 9 bases separated the two germline ends. CDR3 sequence: CASSSRAAYEQYF. The DNA for the CDR3 is TGTGCCAGCAGTTCCAGGGCCGCCTACGAGCAGTACTTC.

The genes are TRBV6-4 and TRBJ1-4; D uncertain. Trimming removed 4 bases at V and 7 bases at J, with 4 bases between. The CDR3 runs to 11 residues. Germline CDR1 is MRHNA and CDR2 is SNTAGT. The CDR3 region has the DNA TGTGCCAGCAGTGGAGGTGAAAAACTGTTTTTT. This codes for CASSGGEKLFF.

The CDR3 nucleotides read TGTGCCAGCAGCCAAGAAAGTTTATGGCGAAACACCATATATTTT. Its protein product is CASSQESLWRNTIYF. The chain is built from TRBV4-2 and TRBJ1-3; no clear D. Germline V lookup: CDR1 LGHNA, CDR2 YNFKEQ. V was cut by 0 bases and J by 5 bases, with 11 bases left in between. This CDR3 is 15 amino acids long.

J is TRBJ2-3 and V is TRBV25-1; the D gene is possibly TRBD1 (5 bases). This CDR3 is 16 amino acids long. Per germline, CDR1 MGHDK and CDR2 SYGVNS. With 1 base removed from V and 2 bases from J, the gap between germline ends came to 13 bases. CDR3 region: CASSELTGSNTDTQYF. The CDR3 region has the DNA TGTGCCAGCAGTGAATTAACAGGAAGCAACACAGATACGCAGTATTTT. Together with reference TRBV25-1 and TRBJ2-3, the CDR3 gives the full variable domain: EADIYQTPRYLVIGTGKKITLECSQTMGHDKMYWYQQDPGMELHLIHYSYGVNSTEKGDLSSESTVSRIRTEHFPLTLESARPSHTSQYLCASSELTGSNTDTQYFGPGTRLTVL.

The J gene is TRBJ1-2, the V gene TRBV30; 7 bases agree with TRBD1. The CDR3 loop spans 13 amino acids. CDR1 and CDR2 (germline): GTSNPN, SVGIG (reference sequence). Trimming cost V 3 bases and J 4 bases; bases outside gene matches: 5. The CDR3 protein is CAWRQGGGYGYTF. The DNA for the CDR3 is TGTGCCTGGAGGCAGGGGGGAGGCTATGGCTACACCTTC.

The genes are TRBV7-9 and TRBJ1-1, with 8 bases fitting TRBD1. The CDR3 is 13 residues long. After removal of 2 bases from V and 10 bases from J, the junction contained 6 bases not matched to a gene. CDR1 and CDR2 (germline): SEHNR, FQNEAQ (reference sequence). The CDR3 nucleotides are TGTGCCAGCAGCTTATCCCCGGACAGGGCAGCTTTCTTT. Translation: CASSLSPDRAAFF. Filled out from reference TRBV7-9 and TRBJ1-1, the complete variable domain reads DTGVSQNPRHKITKRGQNVTFRCDPISEHNRLYWYRQTLGQGPEFLTYFQNEAQLEKSRLLSDRFSAERPKGSFSTLEIQRTEQGDSAMYLCASSLSPDRAAFFGQGTRLTVV.

The chain links TRBV7-9 to TRBJ1-3; 9 bases agree with TRBD1. CDR1 is SEHNR, CDR2 FQNEAQ, per germline (reference sequence). CDR3 length equals 16 residues. V lost 3 bases, J lost 3 bases, and 6 bases stayed unmatched. The CDR3 loop is CASSLGTGLFGNTIYF. CDR3 bases: TGTGCCAGCAGCTTGGGGACAGGGCTGTTTGGAAACACCATATATTTT. The whole variable domain, filled in from reference TRBV7-9 and TRBJ1-3, reads DTGVSQNPRHKITKRGQNVTFRCDPISEHNRLYWYRQTLGQGPEFLTYFQNEAQLEKSRLLSDRFSAERPKGSFSTLEIQRTEQGDSAMYLCASSLGTGLFGNTIYFGEGSWLTVV.

The rearrangement joins TRBV7-8 to TRBJ2-2; D uncertain. Per germline, CDR1 SGHVS and CDR2 FQNEAQ. The V end was cut by 4 bases, the J end by 3 bases, with 12 bases between. The CDR3 runs to 15 residues. The DNA for the CDR3 is TGTGCCAGCAGCTCGGGTCTCCCGGACACCGGGGAGCTGTTTTTT. It is translated as CASSSGLPDTGELFF.

The chain links TRBV6-5 to TRBJ2-7, with 12 bases identical to TRBD2. CDR3 length: 15 residues. Germline CDR1 reads MNHEY; CDR2 reads SVGAGI. The ends lost 6 bases at V and 4 bases at J; junction bases unmatched: 7. CDR3: CASRVGLAGPYEQYF. The CDR3 DNA follows: TGTGCCAGCAGAGTAGGACTAGCGGGGCCTTACGAGCAGTACTTC.

The gene calls are TRBV7-9 and TRBJ1-5; no definite D call. The CDR3 consists of 14 residues. V lost 5 bases to trimming and J lost 1 base, with 9 bases between them. CDR1 SEHNR and CDR2 FQNEAQ come from the germline V gene (reference sequence). The CDR3 nucleotides are TGTGCCAGCAGCCGATATGAGAGCAATCAGCCCCAGCATTTT. Translated, it gives CASSRYESNQPQHF.